The rows below give T cell receptor beta chains drawn from one sample of a study of shared clonotypes between healthy human individuals. Profiling relied on immunoSEQ multiplex PCR, and the TCRdb table lists in-frame clones only, not all of them. The repertoire holds 650,000 to 750,000 clones, 72% seen once, with around 2% in the top ten. The sequenced sample was memory CD4+ T cells sorted from blood. These receptors came from a young woman in good health. Each CDR3 is given with its conserved first and last residue. The order of the fields is V gene, clone size, J gene, D gene, CDR3 DNA, CDR3 protein. The D gene is left open where the match is weak. Clone size, where shown, is once, few, many, or a class for clones that have expanded.

TRBV14	NA	TRBJ2-7	TRBD2	TGTGCCAGCAGCCAAGGGGGACTAGCAGGCTCCTACGGGCAGTACTTC	CASSQGGLAGSYGQYF
TRBV6-1	NA	TRBJ2-7	NA	TGTGCCAGCAAACCGGCCCCCACCTACGAGCAGTACTTC	CASKPAPTYEQYF
TRBV29-1	NA	TRBJ2-5	TRBD1	TGCAGCGTTGAAGGGGGACAGGGCGGGGAGACCCAGTACTTC	CSVEGGQGGETQYF
TRBV28	NA	TRBJ2-2	NA	TGTGCCAGCAGACTCGGGTCGCCGAACACCGGGGAGCTGTTTTTT	CASRLGSPNTGELFF
TRBV19	NA	TRBJ2-2	NA	TGTGCCAGTAGTGGGATAGGCCGGACCGGGGAGCTGTTTTTT	CASSGIGRTGELFF
TRBV18	NA	TRBJ2-7	TRBD2	TGTGCCAGCTCACAGACAGCGGGAGTGGCGCCCGAGCAGTACTTC	CASSQTAGVAPEQYF
TRBV7-8	NA	TRBJ2-5	NA	TGTGCCAGCAGCTTACTGGGGAGAGAGACCCAGTACTTC	CASSLLGRETQYF
TRBV5-6	NA	TRBJ2-3	NA	TGTGCCAGCAGCTTCCCTGGAGGGCCGGGGAGCACAGATACGCAGTATTTT	CASSFPGGPGSTDTQYF
TRBV5-1	once	TRBJ2-7	NA	TGCGCCAGCAGCTTCGGGACAACTTTGTACGAGCAGTACTTC	CASSFGTTLYEQYF
TRBV5-6	NA	TRBJ2-4	TRBD1	TGTGCCAGCAGCGTGACAGGGGCTAAAAACATTCAGTACTTC	CASSVTGAKNIQYF
TRBV5-1	NA	TRBJ2-1	NA	TGCGCCAGCAGCCTCCCCGACAGTCCCGAGCAGTTCTTC	CASSLPDSPEQFF
TRBV28	NA	TRBJ2-7	TRBD1	TGTGCCAGCAGACAACAGGGGTTTTTACCCTACGAGCAGTACTTC	CASRQQGFLPYEQYF
TRBV5-4	NA	TRBJ2-7	NA	TGTGCCAGCAGCCTTTCGGGCGAGCAGTACTTC	CASSLSGEQYF
TRBV9	NA	TRBJ2-5	TRBD2	TGTGCCAGCAGCGTAGTCCCAGCGGGAGGGGGGGAGACCCAGTACTTC	CASSVVPAGGGETQYF
TRBV5-1	NA	TRBJ2-6	NA	TGCGCCAGCAGCTTTCCTAGCTCTGGGGCCAACGTCCTGACTTTC	CASSFPSSGANVLTF
TRBV5-4	NA	TRBJ2-7	TRBD1	TGTGCCAGCAGCCCTGGGACAGGGGTAAACGAGCAGTACTTC	CASSPGTGVNEQYF
TRBV30	many	TRBJ1-1	NA	TGTGCCTGGGTTGGGCAGGCCTACACTGAAGCTTTCTTT	CAWVGQAYTEAFF
TRBV5-1	NA	TRBJ2-5	NA	TGCGCCAGCAGCCCGCGGGGCGCGGGCCCACAAGAGACCCAGTACTTC	CASSPRGAGPQETQYF
TRBV18	NA	TRBJ1-1	TRBD1	TGTGCCAGCTCACCACTTCGACTGACAGGGGACATGAACACTGAAGCTTTCTTT	CASSPLRLTGDMNTEAFF
TRBV6-1	NA	TRBJ1-1	NA	TGTGCCAGCACCCGGAGGAACACTGAAGCTTTCTTT	CASTRRNTEAFF
TRBV27	NA	TRBJ2-4	NA	TGTGCCAGCAGCCGAACCCAGGGGAACATTCAGTACTTC	CASSRTQGNIQYF
TRBV19	NA	TRBJ2-3	NA	TGTGCCAGTAGTATAGCGGAGGGGAGGGATACGCAGTATTTT	CASSIAEGRDTQYF
TRBV6-5	NA	TRBJ2-1	NA	TGTGCCAGCAGTTACGCCCGGTCGGGGGTGAATGAGCAGTTCTTC	CASSYARSGVNEQFF
TRBV7-2	NA	TRBJ2-7	NA	TGTGCCAGCAGCTTAGGTTTGGGGGCACAGGAGCAGTACTTC	CASSLGLGAQEQYF
TRBV25-1	NA	TRBJ2-1	TRBD2	TGTGCCAGCAGTGAACGGGATAGCGGGAGTTTCTACAATGAGCAGTTCTTC	CASSERDSGSFYNEQFF
TRBV6-5	NA	TRBJ2-1	TRBD2	TGTGCCAGCAGTACTAAGCGGGGCGGGCAGTTCTTC	CASSTKRGGQFF
TRBV7-2	NA	TRBJ1-5	NA	TGTGCCAGCCGCGGGGGGTCCAATCAGCCCCAGCATTTT	CASRGGSNQPQHF
TRBV6-5	once	TRBJ1-1	TRBD1	TGTGCCAGCAACAAAGGGGACAGGGGGAGGGAAGCTTTCTTT	CASNKGDRGREAFF
TRBV5-1	NA	TRBJ1-4	TRBD1	TGCGCCAGCAGCTTGGAGGGACAGGAAAAACTGTTTTTT	CASSLEGQEKLFF
TRBV7-9	NA	TRBJ2-5	NA	TGTGCCAGCAGCTTAATTGCAGGGCAGACCCAGTACTTC	CASSLIAGQTQYF
TRBV4-1	NA	TRBJ2-1	TRBD1	TGCGCCAGCAGCCAAGATTTGGACAGGGGGTATGAGCAGTTCTTC	CASSQDLDRGYEQFF
TRBV10-2	many	TRBJ1-5	NA	TGCGCCAGCAGAGAGAATAGCAATCAGCCCCAGCATTTT	CASRENSNQPQHF
TRBV5-8	few	TRBJ1-5	NA	TGTGCCAGCAGCTTGGCCGGCGGCAGATATCAGCCCCAGCATTTT	CASSLAGGRYQPQHF
TRBV11-2	NA	TRBJ2-5	TRBD2	TGTGCCAGCAGCCCTTCTAGCGGGATGAGGGAGACCCAGTACTTC	CASSPSSGMRETQYF